The 26 T cell receptor beta chains in this list originate from one sample, sequenced in a study of T cell responses to AZD1222 COVID-19 vaccine. Profiled with immunoSEQ multiplex PCR; TCRdb holds only in-frame clones, not every one. The table lists about 180,000 clones, more than 70% of them singletons. This material consisted of peripheral blood, taken 28 days after the second AZD1222 dose. These receptors came from an adult who received the AZD1222 COVID-19 vaccine.

The chain recombines TRBV7-9 with TRBJ2-7, with D perhaps assigned TRBD1 or TRBD2 (6 bases each). CDR3 length: 16 residues. Germline V gene sequence: CDR1 SEHNR, CDR2 FQNEAQ (reference sequence). The V gene lost 5 bases and the J gene lost 5 bases, with 22 bases spanning the gap. CDR3 region: CASSRNRDTGVNEQYF. The DNA for the CDR3 is TGTGCCAGCAGCCGAAACCGGGACACGGGAGTTAACGAGCAGTACTTC.

The CDR3 sequence is CAGWEGLFYEQYF. The CDR3 region has the DNA TGTGCCGGATGGGAGGGCCTCTTCTACGAGCAGTACTTC. The gene calls are TRBV27 and TRBJ2-7, with 7 nucleotides matching TRBD2. The CDR3 is 13 residues long. Germline-derived CDR1 and CDR2 are MNHEY and SMNVEV (reference sequence). With V trimmed by 11 bases and J by 3 bases, 10 bases remained unmatched.

The V call is TRBV9, the J call TRBJ2-5, with 7 bases lining up with TRBD1. J was trimmed by 5 bases and V by 0 bases; bases with no gene match: 1. The CDR3 contains 13 residues. The germline V gene encodes CDR1 SGDLS and CDR2 YYNGEE. The CDR3 protein is CASSVGRGETQYF. The DNA for the CDR3 is TGTGCCAGCAGCGTAGGCAGGGGGGAGACCCAGTACTTC.

In DNA, the CDR3 is TGTGCCAGCAGCTTGGGACCGCTTCTTAATGAAAAACTGTTTTTT. Translation: CASSLGPLLNEKLFF. The chain couples TRBV5-4 to TRBJ1-4; no reliable D call. CDR3 length: 15 residues. Trimming removed 0 bases at V and 4 bases at J, with 10 bases between. Germline assignment: CDR1 SGHNT and CDR2 YYREEE (reference sequence).

This clone was seen more than once but under ten times. The rearrangement links TRBV4-3 to TRBJ2-2; D is ambiguous. Germline-derived CDR1 and CDR2 are LGHNA and YSLEER. The CDR3 runs to 16 residues. V was pared by 2 bases and J by 2 bases, with 12 bases between. The DNA of the CDR3 is TGCGCCAGCAGCCAATCGATTGGCATCAACACCGGGGAGCTGTTTTTT. Protein sequence: CASSQSIGINTGELFF.

This chain joins TRBV28 and TRBJ1-5, with a weak D call TRBD1 (5 bases). Trimming shortened V by 6 bases and J by 3 bases, and 9 bases separated the two germline ends. Germline CDR1 and CDR2: MDHEN and SYDVKM. CDR3 length equals 13 residues. CDR3 DNA: TGTGCCAGCAGCGCAGGGTCCAATCAGCCCCAGCATTTT. It codes for CASSAGSNQPQHF.

V is TRBV27 and J is TRBJ2-2, with unresolved D. V gave up 5 bases and J gave up 3 bases, with 4 bases separating them. The CDR3 runs to 12 residues. Looked up from germline, CDR1 is MNHEY and CDR2 is SMNVEV (reference sequence). The CDR3 is CASSTHTGELFF. CDR3 in DNA: TGTGCCAGCAGTACACACACCGGGGAGCTGTTTTTT.

Only a few counts were recorded for this clone. The chain joins TRBV2 to TRBJ2-5; D unclear. The CDR3 runs 12 residues. Germline V lookup: CDR1 SNHLY, CDR2 FYNNEI. Trimming shortened V by 5 bases and J by 5 bases, and 9 bases separated the two germline ends. The CDR3 here is CASSTGRETQYF. In nucleotides, the CDR3 is TGTGCCAGCAGTACCGGGCGGGAGACCCAGTACTTC.

The genes are TRBV6-5 and TRBJ2-7; D gene unclear. V lost 8 bases, J lost 1 base, and 9 bases lay in between. The CDR3 has 12 residues. Looked up from germline, CDR1 is MNHEY and CDR2 is SVGAGI. As DNA, the CDR3 is TGTGCCAGCGGCGGAAAATCCTACGAGCAGTACTTC. This sequence encodes CASGGKSYEQYF.

This chain connects TRBV19 to TRBJ1-2; 11 bases line up with TRBD1. Losses at the gene ends were 4 bases for V and 4 bases for J; bases not matched to a gene: 5. The CDR3 loop spans 15 amino acids. The germline V gene encodes CDR1 LNHDA and CDR2 SQIVND (reference sequence). Here the CDR3 reads CASSKGQGASYGYTF. The DNA of the CDR3 is TGTGCCAGTAGTAAAGGACAGGGGGCTAGCTATGGCTACACCTTC.

The V call is TRBV7-8, the J call TRBJ1-2, with TRBD1 matching over 8 bases. The CDR3 has 14 residues. The ends lost 5 bases at V and 4 bases at J; junction bases unmatched: 6. CDR1 is SGHVS and CDR2 is FQNEAQ in the germline V gene. The CDR3 DNA sequence: TGTGCCAGCAGCCCGGGACAGGTTCTCTATGGCTACACCTTC. This sequence encodes CASSPGQVLYGYTF.

The chain uses TRBV27 and TRBJ2-3; D remains unclear. The CDR3 runs to 15 residues. V was clipped by 2 bases and J by 1 base, with 10 bases between them. Germline V gene lookup returns CDR1 MNHEY and CDR2 SMNVEV (reference sequence). CDR3 sequence (DNA): TGTGCCAGCAGTTTAAAGGGCCCCCGCACAGATACGCAGTATTTT. It codes for CASSLKGPRTDTQYF.

CDR3 sequence reads: CASTSGTTHEQYF. CDR3 coding DNA: TGTGCCAGCACCTCAGGGACCACCCACGAGCAGTACTTC. This chain uses TRBV6-5 with TRBJ2-7; D could derive from TRBD1 or TRBD2 (5 bases each). The CDR3 loop spans 13 amino acids. The germline gives CDR1 MNHEY, CDR2 SVGAGI. Trimming removed 7 bases at V and 5 bases at J, with 15 bases between.

The chain recombines TRBV27 with TRBJ2-2, with D possibly being TRBD1 (5 bases). The germline V gene encodes CDR1 MNHEY and CDR2 SMNVEV (reference sequence). The V end was cut by 4 bases, the J end by 2 bases, with 14 bases between. The CDR3 is 16 amino acids. The CDR3 loop reads CASSSPGYRNTGELFF. The CDR3 bases are TGTGCCAGCAGTTCCCCAGGGTATAGAAACACCGGGGAGCTGTTTTTT.

The CDR3 is CASSTHRGNQPQHF. CDR3 nucleotides: TGTGCCAGTAGTACCCACAGGGGAAATCAGCCCCAGCATTTT. This sequence joins TRBV19 and TRBJ1-5; TRBD1 matches 7 bases. The CDR3 contains 14 residues. CDR1 and CDR2 (germline): LNHDA, SQIVND (reference sequence). With 4 bases clipped from V and 4 bases from J, the junction kept 4 bases outside the gene matches.

On this clone itself: Other DNA sequences in this sample translate to the same CDR3. The J gene is TRBJ2-1, the V gene TRBV27; no clear D gene. Trimming removed 3 bases at V and 4 bases at J, with 7 bases between. The length of the CDR3 is 13 residues. The germline V gene has CDR1 MNHEY and CDR2 SMNVEV (reference sequence). CDR3 sequence (DNA): TGTGCCAGCAGTTTGGGCTCTTACAATGAGCAGTTCTTC. It codes for CASSLGSYNEQFF.

This clone turned up a few times. The V call is TRBV4-3, the J call TRBJ2-7; 8 positions agree with TRBD1. CDR3 size: 17 residues. Germline V gene data show CDR1 as LGHNA and CDR2 as YSLEER. The V gene end was trimmed by 0 bases and the J gene end by 3 bases; junction bases not matched to a gene: 10. The CDR3 DNA reads TGCGCCAGCAGCCAAGATCATACAGGGGGTGCTTACTACGAGCAGTACTTC. Its protein product is CASSQDHTGGAYYEQYF.

The chain recombines TRBV6-1 with TRBJ2-5, with D possibly being TRBD1 (5 bases). Germline CDR1 is MNHNS and CDR2 is SASEGT. Trimming pared 3 bases from V and 5 bases from J, leaving 10 bases between. The CDR3 has 13 residues. For the CDR3, the DNA is TGTGCCAGCAGTGAGGGGCCTGGGGAGACCCAGTACTTC. Translation gives CASSEGPGETQYF.

The chain carries TRBV9 and TRBJ2-1; 10 bases fit TRBD1. The CDR3 is 14 amino acids. CDR1 is SGDLS and CDR2 is YYNGEE in the germline V gene. V lost 4 bases to trimming and J lost 6 bases; unmatched junction nucleotides: 4. CDR3 DNA sequence: TGTGCCAGCAGCAGGGGGACAGGGGCCAATGAGCAGTTCTTC. Residues: CASSRGTGANEQFF. Complete variable domain (other parts from reference TRBV9 and TRBJ2-1): DSGVTQTPKHLITATGQRVTLRCSPRSGDLSVYWYQQSLDQGLQFLIQYYNGEERAKGNILERFSAQQFPDLHSELNLSSLELGDSALYFCASSRGTGANEQFFGPGTRLTVL.

J is TRBJ1-5 and V is TRBV11-3, with D uncertain. Between the trimmed V and J ends, which lost 5 bases and 4 bases, there was a span of 15 bases. Germline V gene sequence: CDR1 SGHNT, CDR2 YENEEA. CDR3 length: 15 amino acids. The CDR3 DNA follows: TGTGCCAGCAGCCCCCCCCCGACTGATAATCAGCCCCAGCATTTT. Translated, it gives CASSPPPTDNQPQHF.

This clone was seen just once. The chain is built from TRBV27 and TRBJ2-3; the match to TRBD2 covers 13 bases. The CDR3 totals 15 residues. The J segment lost 7 bases and the V segment lost 5 bases, leaving 6 bases of the junction unmatched. CDR1 MNHEY and CDR2 SMNVEV come from the germline V gene (reference sequence). The CDR3 sequence: CASSPGTSGKNTQYF. DNA of the CDR3: TGTGCCAGCAGTCCCGGGACTAGCGGGAAAAATACGCAGTATTTT.

The V gene is TRBV28, the J gene TRBJ2-1, with 7 bases fitting TRBD1. CDR3 length: 15 amino acids. V was pared by 3 bases and J by 3 bases, with 5 bases of the junction left unmatched. The V gene's germline CDR1 is MDHEN and CDR2 SYDVKM. The CDR3 sequence is CASSFSGGNYNEQFF. The CDR3 DNA follows: TGTGCCAGCAGTTTTTCAGGGGGAAACTACAATGAGCAGTTCTTC.

This rearrangement joins TRBV28 to TRBJ1-1; D might be TRBD1 (6 bases). Trimming removed 11 bases from V and 10 bases from J, with 23 bases in between. The CDR3 totals 13 residues. Germline V gene lookup returns CDR1 MDHEN and CDR2 SYDVKM. The CDR3 loop is CAALRQAPPRAFF. DNA of the CDR3: TGTGCCGCCCTAAGACAGGCCCCCCCCCGAGCTTTCTTT.

This chain connects TRBV20-1 to TRBJ1-4, with D tentatively TRBD1 (5 bases). V gave up 6 bases and J gave up 6 bases, with 14 bases separating them. The germline gives CDR1 DFQATT, CDR2 SNEGSKA (reference sequence). The length of the CDR3 is 13 residues. The CDR3 bases are TGCAGTGCAAGTGCCGGGGCGTATGAAAAACTGTTTTTT. Translating it yields CSASAGAYEKLFF.

V gene TRBV2 combines with J gene TRBJ2-5; D might be TRBD1 (5 bases). Trimming stripped 7 bases from V and 0 bases from J, with 12 bases between. Germline V lookup: CDR1 SNHLY, CDR2 FYNNEI. CDR3 length: 14 residues. The CDR3 loop reads CASTSGQYQETQYF. Here the CDR3 DNA reads TGTGCCAGCACGTCAGGGCAATACCAAGAGACCCAGTACTTC. The complete variable domain, with remaining parts taken from reference TRBV2 and TRBJ2-5, reads EPEVTQTPSHQVTQMGQEVILRCVPISNHLYFYWYRQILGQKVEFLVSFYNNEISEKSEIFDDQFSVERPDGSNFTLKIRSTKLEDSAMYFCASTSGQYQETQYFGPGTRLLVL.

This clone was counted once. The chain's CDR3 is CASSPGQGAGELFF. Here the CDR3 DNA reads TGTGCCAGTAGCCCGGGACAGGGTGCCGGGGAGCTGTTTTTT. V and J are TRBV19 and TRBJ2-2, with 9 bases aligning to TRBD1. This CDR3 spans 14 amino acids. Germline V gives CDR1 LNHDA, CDR2 SQIVND (reference sequence). V shed 6 bases and J 6 bases; nucleotides not matched to a gene: 5.